This T cell receptor beta chain was obtained from a study of blood T cell repertoires in COVID-19. Sequencing used immunoSEQ multiplex PCR; TCRdb keeps in-frame clones, though not all of them. The sample has 97,000 or so clones; more than 85% are singletons. V was pared by 1 base and J by 1 base, with 8 bases of the junction left unmatched. The CDR3 is made up of 17 amino acids. The germline V gene has CDR1 LNHDA and CDR2 SQIVND (reference sequence). Specimen: peripheral blood. The chain uses TRBV19 and TRBJ1-2; 8 bases are a match to TRBD1. The origin of this receptor is a man aged 18-30 years with acute or convalescent COVID-19. The CDR3 loop is CASSIGYLGQVNYGYTF. CDR3 in DNA: TGTGCCAGTAGTATAGGGTATCTGGGACAGGTTAACTATGGCTACACCTTC.